This TCR beta chain appears in the sequencing data of a study of shared clonotypes between healthy human individuals. Germline V gene sequence: CDR1 SGHAT, CDR2 FQNNGV. The length of the CDR3 is 17 residues. V gave up 3 bases and J gave up 0 bases, with 17 bases separating them. Data came from immunoSEQ multiplex PCR; TCRdb stores just in-frame clones and leaves some out. Of 1 million to 1.3 million clones detected, roughly 74% appear once; the ten largest clones hold under 0.8%. This TCR derives from a man in his late teens or twenties in good health. Some clones in this sample may be carry-over from other donors' samples. Sequencing was carried out using memory CD4+ T cells from PBMCs. Subset noted: CD45RA-negative fraction. This sequence joins TRBV11-2 and TRBJ1-1; a weak D match, TRBD1 (5 bases). CDR3 nucleotides: TGTGCCAGCAGCTTCCCCTGGGGTGGGGGTATGAACACTGAAGCTTTCTTT. Translated, it gives CASSFPWGGGMNTEAFF.